The rows below give T cell receptor beta chains drawn from one sample of a study of cytomegalovirus exposure and HLA in healthy donors. Sequenced by immunoSEQ multiplex PCR; TCRdb stores in-frame clones only, minus some. Of approximately 220,000 clones listed, 82% are singletons. The sequenced sample was PBMCs. The receptors originated from a man aged 40-49 years in good health and CMV-seropositive. CDR3s include the opening cysteine and the closing phenylalanine or tryptophan. A D gene is named only where the DNA matches it firmly. Rows give clone size only sometimes, using once, few, many, or a class for an expanded clone.

D	J	size	V	CDR3	DNA
.	TRBJ1-5	.	TRBV7-6	CASSDQIVQGNQPQHF	TGTGCCAGCAGCGACCAAATCGTACAGGGCAATCAGCCCCAGCATTTT
.	TRBJ1-1	.	TRBV18	CASSTAGTPNTEAFF	TGTGCCAGCTCAACTGCCGGGACACCGAACACTGAAGCTTTCTTT
TRBD2	TRBJ2-7	.	TRBV5-4	CASSLSVAGDYEQYF	TGTGCCAGCAGCTTGAGCGTAGCGGGAGACTACGAGCAGTACTTC
.	TRBJ2-1	.	TRBV19	CASSIGTASYNEQFF	TGTGCCAGTAGTATAGGGACAGCATCCTACAATGAGCAGTTCTTC
TRBD2	TRBJ2-1	.	TRBV11-2	CASGLSLAGRNEQFF	TGTGCCAGCGGGTTAAGTCTAGCGGGTCGCAATGAGCAGTTCTTC
TRBD1	TRBJ1-5	few	TRBV28	CASSTTGLPQPQHF	TGTGCCAGCAGTACGACAGGGCTCCCTCAGCCCCAGCATTTT
TRBD1	TRBJ2-5	.	TRBV19	CASSIDLGQGAMETQYF	TGTGCCAGTAGTATTGATTTGGGACAGGGGGCAATGGAGACCCAGTACTTC
.	TRBJ2-3	.	TRBV7-9	CASSLGGGTVSTDTQYF	TGTGCCAGCAGCTTAGGGGGGGGCACAGTCAGCACAGATACGCAGTATTTT
TRBD2	TRBJ2-5	.	TRBV7-2	CASSLELAGGRETQYF	TGTGCCAGCAGCTTAGAACTAGCGGGAGGTCGGGAGACCCAGTACTTC
.	TRBJ2-1	.	TRBV6-6	CASRPDSASYNEQFF	TGTGCCAGCAGACCGGACAGCGCATCCTACAATGAGCAGTTCTTC
.	TRBJ2-7	.	TRBV27	CASSPGGAYEQYF	TGTGCCAGTAGCCCAGGAGGAGCCTACGAGCAGTACTTC
TRBD2	TRBJ2-1	.	TRBV19	CASRPGTSGRADYNEQFF	TGTGCCAGTAGACCCGGGACTAGCGGGAGGGCCGACTACAATGAGCAGTTCTTC
TRBD2	TRBJ2-5	.	TRBV27	CASSSTRAGEKETQYF	TGTGCCAGCAGTTCGACCCGGGCGGGAGAGAAAGAGACCCAGTACTTC
.	TRBJ1-5	.	TRBV11-3	CARVWGRQPQHF	TGTGCCAGAGTTTGGGGGAGGCAGCCCCAGCATTTT
.	TRBJ1-1	.	TRBV5-1	CASSLVGRAFF	TGCGCCAGCAGCTTGGTAGGGAGAGCTTTCTTT
TRBD1	TRBJ1-5	.	TRBV6-5	CASSPWDSSNQPQHF	TGTGCCAGCAGTCCCTGGGACAGTAGCAATCAGCCCCAGCATTTT
.	TRBJ1-1	.	TRBV10-3	CAIASTGGTEAFF	TGTGCCATCGCCTCCACGGGGGGGACTGAAGCTTTCTTT
.	TRBJ1-1	.	TRBV30	CAWSVGGNTEAFF	TGTGCCTGGAGTGTAGGCGGTAACACTGAAGCTTTCTTT
.	TRBJ2-3	.	TRBV11-3	CASSFDYTSTDTQYF	TGTGCCAGCAGCTTCGACTACACTAGCACAGATACGCAGTATTTT
.	TRBJ2-2	.	TRBV7-3	CASSLVSGEGELFF	TGTGCCAGCAGCTTAGTTTCGGGAGAAGGGGAGCTGTTTTTT
TRBD2	TRBJ2-2	.	TRBV2	CASSLGSGGNTGELFF	TGTGCCAGCTCCCTAGGTAGCGGGGGGAACACCGGGGAGCTGTTTTTT
.	TRBJ2-1	.	TRBV30	CAWRLKLALYNEQFF	TGTGCCTGGAGGTTAAAACTAGCTCTCTACAATGAGCAGTTCTTC
TRBD1	TRBJ2-7	.	TRBV6-5	CASSYGTGPYEQYF	TGTGCCAGCAGTTATGGGACAGGGCCATACGAGCAGTACTTC
.	TRBJ2-3	.	TRBV7-9	CASSLTPGEATDTQYF	TGTGCCAGCAGCCTGACCCCGGGGGAAGCCACAGATACGCAGTATTTT
.	TRBJ2-1	few	TRBV5-6	CASSFTDSYNEQFF	TGTGCCAGCAGCTTTACAGATTCGTACAATGAGCAGTTCTTC
.	TRBJ2-7	.	TRBV6-1	CAGSDPGTTYEQYF	TGTGCCGGCAGTGATCCGGGAACAACCTACGAGCAGTACTTC
TRBD1	TRBJ1-1	.	TRBV6-1	CASISFGTGGTEAFF	TGTGCCAGCATCTCATTCGGGACAGGGGGGACTGAAGCTTTCTTT
.	TRBJ1-3	.	TRBV28	CASRRAGNTIYF	TGTGCCAGCAGGCGGGCAGGAAACACCATATATTTT
.	TRBJ1-2	.	TRBV4-1	CASSQGAKGYTF	TGCGCCAGCAGCCAGGGAGCCAAGGGCTACACCTTC
TRBD2	TRBJ2-3	.	TRBV7-9	CASSRTSGSADTQYF	TGTGCCAGCAGTCGGACTAGCGGGAGCGCAGATACGCAGTATTTT
.	TRBJ2-1	few	TRBV4-1	CASSQGLYNEQFF	TGCGCCAGCAGCCAAGGACTCTACAATGAGCAGTTCTTC
.	TRBJ2-1	.	TRBV6-5	CASSYSDGDYDNEQFF	TGTGCCAGCAGTTACTCGGACGGGGATTATGACAATGAGCAGTTCTTC
TRBD2	TRBJ2-1	.	TRBV5-1	CASSSGTSGKWGQFF	TGCGCCAGCAGCTCCGGGACTAGCGGGAAATGGGGGCAGTTCTTC
.	TRBJ2-6	.	TRBV7-8	CASSSGQLSAANVLTF	TGTGCCAGCAGCTCCGGACAGCTCTCAGCGGCCAACGTCCTGACTTTC
.	TRBJ1-5	.	TRBV6-1	CASISTGLGNQPQHF	TGTGCCAGCATTTCGACAGGATTGGGCAATCAGCCCCAGCATTTT
.	TRBJ1-4	.	TRBV7-9	CASTQGSNEKLFF	TGTGCCAGCACGCAGGGGAGTAATGAAAAACTGTTTTTT
.	TRBJ1-5	.	TRBV30	CAWTQGRDQPQHF	TGTGCCTGGACTCAGGGGAGGGATCAGCCCCAGCATTTT
.	TRBJ2-4	.	TRBV30	CAWNRRAVENIQYF	TGTGCCTGGAATAGGAGAGCGGTAGAAAACATTCAGTACTTC
.	TRBJ1-2	few	TRBV9	CASSVGLGGTKGGYTF	TGTGCCAGCAGCGTAGGACTAGGAGGAACGAAAGGGGGCTACACCTTC
.	TRBJ2-2	.	TRBV5-1	CASSSGSNTGELFF	TGCGCCAGCAGTAGCGGATCGAACACCGGGGAGCTGTTTTTT
TRBD2	TRBJ2-2	.	TRBV7-7	CASSPGSSGRVTGELFF	TGTGCCAGCAGCCCTGGCTCTAGCGGGAGGGTAACCGGGGAGCTGTTTTTT
.	TRBJ2-7	few	TRBV6-5	CASSYSKGQNYEQYF	TGTGCCAGCAGTTACTCTAAAGGACAAAACTACGAGCAGTACTTC